This TCR beta chain was captured in a study of CD8 T cells in Susac syndrome. Sequencing of TCR beta was performed on blood CD8+ T cells and on blood CD4+ T cells. Stable or active relapsing-remitting multiple sclerosis, untreated and meeting revised McDonald criteria, defined the controls. Negative isolation yielded CD4+ and CD8+ T cells, and FACS enriched TEMRA cells. Trimming took 4 bases from V and 0 from J; bases not matched to a gene: 11. CDR1 SGHNT and CDR2 YENEEA come from the germline V gene. This CDR3 has 18 residues. The RNA, about 0.45 to 1 ug, was put through reverse transcription using random hexamers. An immunoSEQ multiplex PCR generated amplified TCR beta CDR3 products spanning 54 Vbeta and 13 Jbeta. TCRdb called the immunoSEQ multiplex PCR reads again in MiXCR, with one record for every CDR3 protein. The sample has about 300,000 distinct CDR3 sequences; roughly 85% are singletons.

The receptor comes from a human donor with multiple sclerosis. The sequencing sample was made of CD8+ T cells from PBMCs. The V gene is TRBV11-3, the J gene TRBJ2-2, with 7 bases fitting TRBD2. DNA for the CDR3: TGTGCCAGCAGCTCCCCCCGGCTAGCGGAAGCGAACACCGGGGAGCTGTTTTTT. Translation: CASSSPRLAEANTGELFF.